The source of this T cell receptor (beta chain) is a study of T cell responses to AZD1222 COVID-19 vaccine. Study background: Second doses were pooled across both intervals (about 4 or about 12 weeks).

V lost 6 bases and J lost 3, with 17 bases in between. This CDR3 is 15 amino acids long. Germline lookup yields CDR1 SGHTA and CDR2 FQGTGA. Libraries were prepared by immunoSEQ multiplex PCR; TCRdb keeps only in-frame clonotypes and omits some of them. The sample contains under 150,000 clones, about 92% of which appear only once. The source of this sequence is an adult in good health. The source was peripheral blood, collected on day 0 of AZD1222 vaccination. This sequence joins TRBV7-3 and TRBJ1-1; TRBD1 is a possible D gene (5 bases). CDR3 loop: CASSSGPGGHTEAFF. The CDR3 coding sequence is TGTGCCAGCAGTTCGGGACCGGGCGGACACACTGAAGCTTTCTTT. Looking up the rest from reference TRBV7-3 and TRBJ1-1 gives the full variable domain: GAGVSQTPSNKVTEKGKYVELRCDPISGHTALYWYRQSLGQGPEFLIYFQGTGAADDSGLPNDRFFAVRPEGSVSTLKIQRTERGDSAVYLCASSSGPGGHTEAFFGQGTRLTVV.